These 23 T cell receptor beta chains were sequenced from one sample in a study of Graves' ophthalmopathy and Graves' hyperthyroidism. RNA transcripts were the template, and TCR beta CDR3 regions were amplified from them. RT-PCR with HTBI primers came first, then second-round multiplex PCR. In TCRdb, the multiplex PCR reads were re-called with MiXCR into one record per CDR3 protein. This sample carries around 1,000,000 distinct CDR3 sequences, 36% of them seen once, and the ten largest clones take around 10%. The source material was peripheral blood or thyroid tissue (not recorded which). These receptors all come from an adult man with Graves' hyperthyroidism.

To note about this clonotype: The DNA is left out, because the CDR3 cannot be placed on it with certainty; the CDR3 is given as TCRdb lists it. V gene TRBV20-1 combines with J gene TRBJ2-7; TRBD2 reflects the table's D call only, with no check against the DNA. The germline CDR1 and CDR2 sequences are DFQATT and SNEGSKA (reference sequence). 15 amino acids form the CDR3, both terminal residues included. Here the CDR3 reads CSAREWGGGTGELYF.

The sample holds one count of this clonotype. V and J are TRBV7-2 and TRBJ2-7; D unresolved. Deletions cut 7 bases from V and 2 bases from J, with 15 bases between. This CDR3 has 14 amino acids. Germline CDR1 is SGHTA and CDR2 is FQGNSA. The chain's CDR3 is CASNEEKWAYEQYF. The CDR3 DNA reads TGTGCCAGCAACGAAGAAAAGTGGGCCTACGAGCAGTACTTC.

The chain carries TRBV7-7 and TRBJ2-7; D gene ambiguous. With 4 bases removed from V and 0 bases from J, the gap between germline ends came to 16 bases. The CDR3 is 16 amino acids. Germline loops: CDR1 SSHAT, CDR2 FNYEAQ (reference sequence). CDR3 loop: CASSSTAGQSSYEQYF. CDR3 nucleotides: TGTGCCAGCAGCTCAACAGCCGGGCAGAGCTCCTACGAGCAGTACTTC. The whole variable domain, remainder taken from reference TRBV7-7 and TRBJ2-7, is GAGVSQSPRYKVTKRGQDVTLRCDPISSHATLYWYQQALGQGPEFLTYFNYEAQPDKSGLPSDRFSAERPEGSISTLTIQRTEQRDSAMYRCASSSTAGQSSYEQYFGPGTRLTVT.

This clonotype was counted at least ten times. The rearrangement joins TRBV25-1 to TRBJ2-5; possibly TRBD1 for D (5 bases). CDR3 length: 16 residues. Germline lookup yields CDR1 MGHDK and CDR2 SYGVNS. V dropped 3 bases and J dropped 1 base, with 15 bases sitting between them. CDR3 loop: CASSDPGQQVQETQYF. CDR3 nucleotide sequence: TGTGCCAGCAGTGATCCAGGGCAGCAAGTCCAAGAGACCCAGTACTTC. Variable domain in full (rest from reference TRBV25-1 and TRBJ2-5): EADIYQTPRYLVIGTGKKITLECSQTMGHDKMYWYQQDPGMELHLIHYSYGVNSTEKGDLSSESTVSRIRTEHFPLTLESARPSHTSQYLCASSDPGQQVQETQYFGPGTRLLVL.

The chain links TRBV20-1 to TRBJ1-6, with D unresolved. The ends were cut back, 3 bases at V and 8 bases at J, with 8 bases in the middle. This CDR3 is 12 amino acids long. Germline CDR1 is DFQATT and CDR2 is SNEGSKA (reference sequence). The CDR3 reads CSARLWDSPLHF. In nucleotides, the CDR3 is TGCAGTGCTAGGCTCTGGGATTCACCCCTCCACTTT.

The V gene is TRBV4-3, the J gene TRBJ2-2; 7 bases align to TRBD2. This CDR3 region has 16 residues. The ends lost 0 bases at V and 4 bases at J; junction bases unmatched: 5. Germline CDR1 LGHNA, CDR2 YSLEER. The DNA for the CDR3 is TGCGCCAGCAGCCAAGACCTTACGGGGGGCACCGGGGAGCTGTTTTTT. This gives the protein CASSQDLTGGTGELFF.

The chain links TRBV9 to TRBJ1-5, with TRBD1 identical over 11 bases. Per the germline V gene, CDR1 is SGDLS and CDR2 is YYNGEE. The CDR3 is made up of 18 amino acids. Unmatched junction bases numbered 15, after V lost 3 bases and J lost 7 bases. Written as DNA, the CDR3 is TGTGCCAGCAGCGAACCCCCCCCGCGGGGACAGGGGGAACAGCCCCAGCATTTT. Amino acids: CASSEPPPRGQGEQPQHF.

The table lists this clonotype with a few counts. This rearrangement joins TRBV12-3 or TRBV12-4 to TRBJ2-7; D uncertain. Trimming removed 5 bases from V and 6 bases from J, with 11 bases in between. This CDR3 is 12 amino acids long. The CDR3 reads CASSPPLSEQYF. In DNA, the CDR3 is TGTGCCAGCAGTCCGCCCCTCTCCGAGCAGTACTTC.

The sample holds many counts of this clonotype. This chain links TRBV25-1 with TRBJ2-7, with D possibly TRBD1 on 6 matching bases. The V end lost 8 bases, the J end lost 3 bases, and 14 bases lay between the germline ends. The V gene's germline CDR1 is MGHDK and CDR2 SYGVNS. The CDR3 covers 13 residues. CDR3 loop: CASAQTGLYEQYF. The DNA of the CDR3 is TGTGCCAGCGCTCAGACAGGCCTCTACGAGCAGTACTTC.

Turning to this clonotype: The junction does not match germline at one end; this may be a read error. The chain is built from TRBV5-4 and TRBJ1-2; tentatively, D is TRBD1 (5 bases). Per the germline V gene, CDR1 is SGHNT and CDR2 is YYREEE (reference sequence). The CDR3 contains 16 residues. This chain's CDR3 is CASSHRRGTNNDGYTF. The CDR3 nucleotides are TGCGCCAGCAGCCATCGCCGCGGGACCAACAACGATGGCTACACCTTC. Supplemented by reference TRBV5-4 and TRBJ1-2, the full variable domain reads ETGVTQSPTHLIKTRGQQVTLRCSSQSGHNTVSWYQQALGQGPQFIFQYYREEENGRGNFPPRFSGLQFPNYSSELNVNALELDDSALYLCASSHRRGTNNDGYTFGSGTRLTVV.

This chain links TRBV6-5 with TRBJ1-4; D gene uncertain. V lost 0 bases to trimming and J lost 1 base, with 3 bases between them. CDR1 and CDR2 from the germline V gene are MNHEY and SVGAGI. CDR3 length: 14 amino acids. CDR3 sequence reads: CASSYSKTNEKLFF. The CDR3 coding sequence is TGTGCCAGCAGTTACTCGAAAACTAATGAAAAACTGTTTTTT.

Details on this clonotype: Sequence at one end of the junction differs from germline and may be a read error. The J gene is TRBJ2-5, the V gene TRBV7-2; possibly TRBD1 for D (5 bases). The CDR3 is 12 amino acids. Germline CDR1 is SGHTA and CDR2 is FQGNSA. The CDR3 nucleotides read TGTGCCAGCGGCTTAAGGGGAGAGACCCAGTACTTC. It yields the protein CASGLRGETQYF. Supplemented by reference TRBV7-2 and TRBJ2-5, the full variable domain reads GAGVSQSPSNKVTEKGKDVELRCDPISGHTALYWYRQSLGQGLEFLIYFQGNSAPDKSGLPSDRFSAERTGGSVSTLTIQRTQQEDSAVYLCASGLRGETQYFGPGTRLLVL.

This clonotype was picked up a small number of times. The chain links TRBV6-5 to TRBJ1-2; weak D call: TRBD1 (6 bases). Germline V gives CDR1 MNHEY, CDR2 SVGAGI. This CDR3 is built from 13 residues. Trimming pared 2 bases from V and 7 bases from J, leaving 11 bases between. The CDR3 DNA sequence: TGTGCCAGCAGTTACCCGGGGGGGCTTGGCTACACCTTC. Its protein product is CASSYPGGLGYTF.

This clonotype was seen a few times. The chain joins TRBV4-1 to TRBJ1-5; D might be TRBD1 (5 bases). Looked up from germline, CDR1 is MGHRA and CDR2 is YSYEKL. V lost 0 bases and J 0 bases, leaving 9 bases between the germline ends. The CDR3 has 16 amino acids. The CDR3 protein is CASSQDPGVSNQPQHF. The CDR3 nucleotides are TGCGCCAGCAGCCAAGACCCGGGGGTTAGCAATCAGCCCCAGCATTTT.

This clonotype was seen just once. A much larger clone is a single base away; this may be a read error. This rearrangement joins TRBV12-3 or TRBV12-4 to TRBJ1-3; no firm D call. The CDR3 totals 14 residues. This CDR3 reads CASRETSSGNTVYF. CDR3 coding DNA: TGTGCCAGCAGGGAAACTTCATCTGGAAACACCGTATATTTT.

This clonotype occurred a few times. This chain joins TRBV4-3 and TRBJ2-7; D gene ambiguous. With 3 bases removed from V and 2 bases from J, the gap between germline ends came to 8 bases. CDR3 length: 13 residues. Germline CDR1 and CDR2: LGHNA and YSLEER. CDR3 sequence: CASSHGPTYEQYF. CDR3 sequence (DNA): TGCGCCAGCAGCCACGGACCGACCTACGAGCAGTACTTC.

This clonotype was counted many times. The CDR3 DNA follows: TGTGCCAGCAGTGTGGACAGGGGGGAGTATCAGCCCCAGCATTTT. Translating gives CASSVDRGEYQPQHF. This chain joins TRBV2 and TRBJ1-5; TRBD1 aligns across 10 bases. V dropped 4 bases and J dropped 5; count of bases not matched to a gene: 5. The CDR3 is 15 residues long. In germline, CDR1 is SNHLY, CDR2 FYNNEI.

This clonotype was counted many times. The chain employs TRBV4-1 and TRBJ1-1, with D perhaps TRBD1 (5 bases). V was pared by 3 bases and J by 5 bases, with 13 bases between. This CDR3 spans 14 amino acids. Germline lookup yields CDR1 MGHRA and CDR2 YSYEKL. The CDR3 sequence is CASSQRDHGTEAFF. As DNA, the CDR3 is TGCGCCAGCAGCCAGCGGGACCACGGGACTGAAGCTTTCTTT.

This clonotype came up many times. The chain links TRBV3-1 to TRBJ2-7; tentative D call: TRBD2 (6 bases). V lost 0 bases and J 10 bases, leaving 13 bases between the germline ends. The CDR3 is 13 amino acids. CDR1 is LGHDT, CDR2 YNNKEL, per germline (reference sequence). The CDR3 loop reads CASSQDWRGVQYF. DNA for the CDR3: TGTGCCAGCAGCCAAGACTGGCGGGGAGTACAGTACTTC.

Note on this clonotype: A much larger clone differs by one base, so this may be a read error. The rearrangement uses TRBV10-2 and TRBJ1-1; D is unclear. The CDR3 totals 11 residues. Germline assignment: CDR1 WSHSY and CDR2 SAAADI. Trimming took off 2 bases at V and 7 bases at J, with 5 bases between the two ends. The CDR3 is CASSEPVEAFF. CDR3 coding DNA: TGCGCCAGCAGTGAGCCGGTTGAAGCTTTCTTT.

This clonotype was counted many times. The chain combines TRBV6-5 with TRBJ1-2, with unresolved D. Trimming took off 4 bases at V and 8 bases at J, with 8 bases between the two ends. Germline CDR1 MNHEY, CDR2 SVGAGI. CDR3 size: 11 residues. The CDR3 DNA follows: TGTGCCAGCAGTTCGTCGAGGGGCTACACCTTC. Amino acid sequence: CASSSSRGYTF.

CDR3 nucleotide sequence: TGTGCCAGTAGTGGAGAGGGCGCTAACTATGGCTACACCTTC. It codes for CASSGEGANYGYTF. The rearrangement links TRBV19 to TRBJ1-2; D remains unclear. Deletions cut 5 bases from V and 0 bases from J, with 10 bases between. Germline V gene data show CDR1 as LNHDA and CDR2 as SQIVND (reference sequence). The CDR3 covers 14 residues.

This clonotype has only a few counts. The chain joins TRBV7-8 to TRBJ1-1; TRBD1 agrees at 11 bases. Germline CDR1 is SGHVS and CDR2 is FQNEAQ. The CDR3 covers 15 residues. V lost 5 bases and J lost 1; bases outside the gene matches: 3. The chain's CDR3 is CASSGQGAKNTEAFF. The DNA for the CDR3 is TGTGCCAGCAGCGGACAGGGGGCCAAGAACACTGAAGCTTTCTTT.